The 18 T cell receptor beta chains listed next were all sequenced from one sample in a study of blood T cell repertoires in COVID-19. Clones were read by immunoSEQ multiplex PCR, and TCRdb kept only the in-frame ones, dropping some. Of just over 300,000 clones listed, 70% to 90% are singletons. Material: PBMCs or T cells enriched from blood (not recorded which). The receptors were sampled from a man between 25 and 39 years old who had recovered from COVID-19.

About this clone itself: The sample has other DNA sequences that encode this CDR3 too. CDR3 loop: CSVESRQGYEQYF. The DNA for the CDR3 is TGCAGCGTTGAATCCCGACAGGGCTACGAGCAGTACTTC. J is TRBJ2-7 and V is TRBV29-1, with TRBD1 identical over 7 bases. The CDR3 totals 13 residues. Germline lookup yields CDR1 SQVTM and CDR2 ANQGSEA. J lost 3 bases, V lost 2 bases, and 4 bases had no gene match.

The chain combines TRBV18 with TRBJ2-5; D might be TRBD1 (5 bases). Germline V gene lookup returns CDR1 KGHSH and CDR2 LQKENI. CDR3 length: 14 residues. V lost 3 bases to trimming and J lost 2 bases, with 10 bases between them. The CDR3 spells CASSPNRGQETQYF. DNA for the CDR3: TGTGCCAGCTCACCCAATAGGGGACAAGAGACCCAGTACTTC.

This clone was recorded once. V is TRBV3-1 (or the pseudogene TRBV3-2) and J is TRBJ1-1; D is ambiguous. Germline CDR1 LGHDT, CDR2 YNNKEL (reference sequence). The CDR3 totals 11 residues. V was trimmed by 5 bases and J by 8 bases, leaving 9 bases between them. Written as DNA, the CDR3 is TGTGCCAGCAGCTACAGTGGCGAAGCTTTCTTT. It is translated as CASSYSGEAFF.

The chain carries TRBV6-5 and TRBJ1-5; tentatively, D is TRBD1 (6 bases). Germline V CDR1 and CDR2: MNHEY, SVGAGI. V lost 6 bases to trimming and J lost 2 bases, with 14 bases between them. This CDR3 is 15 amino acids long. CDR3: CASSPGVLGNQPQHF. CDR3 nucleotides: TGTGCCAGCAGCCCAGGGGTCCTTGGCAATCAGCCCCAGCATTTT.

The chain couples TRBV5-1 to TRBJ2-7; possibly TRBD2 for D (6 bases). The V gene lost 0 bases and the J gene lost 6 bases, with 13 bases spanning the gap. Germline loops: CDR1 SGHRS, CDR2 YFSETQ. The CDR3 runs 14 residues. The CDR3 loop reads CASSLGGDAGEQYF. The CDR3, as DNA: TGCGCCAGCAGCTTGGGCGGGGACGCGGGCGAGCAGTACTTC.

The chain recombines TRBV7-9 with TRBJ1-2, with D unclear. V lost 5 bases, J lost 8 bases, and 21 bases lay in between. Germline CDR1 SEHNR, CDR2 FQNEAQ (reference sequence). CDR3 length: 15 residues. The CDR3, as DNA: TGTGCCAGCAGCCCTGGCCAGGCCCTCTCTGAGGGCTACACCTTC. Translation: CASSPGQALSEGYTF.

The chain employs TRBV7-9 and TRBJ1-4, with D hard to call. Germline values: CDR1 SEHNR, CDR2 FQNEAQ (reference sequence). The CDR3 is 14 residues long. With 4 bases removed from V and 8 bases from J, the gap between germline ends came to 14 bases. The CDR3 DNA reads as TGTGCCAGCAGCTCGGGTTTCGAGGGAGAAAAACTGTTTTTT. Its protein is CASSSGFEGEKLFF.

The CDR3 loop reads CASSIGEFNEKLFF. As DNA, the CDR3 is TGTGCCAGCAGCATAGGGGAATTTAATGAAAAACTGTTTTTT. The genes are TRBV5-6 and TRBJ1-4, with D maybe TRBD1 (5 bases). The CDR3 loop spans 14 amino acids. Germline-derived CDR1 and CDR2 are SGHDT and YYEEEE. Between the trimmed V and J ends, which lost 4 bases and 4 bases, there was a span of 11 bases.

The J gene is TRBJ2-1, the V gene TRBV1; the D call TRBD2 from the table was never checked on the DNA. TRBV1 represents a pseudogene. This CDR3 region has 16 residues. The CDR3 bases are TGCACCAGCAGCCAAGATCTTGGACTAGCGAACGTTGAGCAGTTCTTC. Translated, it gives CTSSQDLGLANVEQFF.

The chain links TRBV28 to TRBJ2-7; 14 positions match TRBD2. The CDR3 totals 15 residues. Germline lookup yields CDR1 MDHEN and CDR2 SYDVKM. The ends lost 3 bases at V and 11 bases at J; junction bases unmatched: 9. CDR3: CASSLGTSGGSGEYF. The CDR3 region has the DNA TGTGCCAGCAGTTTGGGGACTAGCGGGGGATCCGGGGAGTACTTC.

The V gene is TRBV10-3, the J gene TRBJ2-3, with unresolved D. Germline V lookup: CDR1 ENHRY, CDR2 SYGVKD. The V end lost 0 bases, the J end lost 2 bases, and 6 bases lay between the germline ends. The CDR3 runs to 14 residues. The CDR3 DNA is TGTGCCATCAGTGAGTCTTCTTACACAGATACGCAGTATTTT. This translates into CAISESSYTDTQYF.

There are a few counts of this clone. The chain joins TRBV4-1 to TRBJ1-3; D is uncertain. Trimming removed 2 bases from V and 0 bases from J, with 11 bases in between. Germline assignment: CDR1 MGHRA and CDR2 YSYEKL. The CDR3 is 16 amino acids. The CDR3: CASSQLPGSSGNTIYF. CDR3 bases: TGCGCCAGCAGCCAACTTCCCGGGAGCTCTGGAAACACCATATATTTT.

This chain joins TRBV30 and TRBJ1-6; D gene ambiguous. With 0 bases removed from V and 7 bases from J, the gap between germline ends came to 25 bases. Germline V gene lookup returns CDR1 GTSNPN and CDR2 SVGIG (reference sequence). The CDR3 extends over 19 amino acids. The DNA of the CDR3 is TGTGCCTGGAGTGTACGCTCTCCGGCGGCCTCGGTCGAAAATTCACCCCTCCACTTT. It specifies CAWSVRSPAASVENSPLHF.

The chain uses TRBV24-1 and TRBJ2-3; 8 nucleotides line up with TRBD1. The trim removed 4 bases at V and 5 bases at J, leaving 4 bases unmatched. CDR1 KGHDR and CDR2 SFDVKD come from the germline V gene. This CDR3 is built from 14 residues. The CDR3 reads CATSDRTGKDTQYF. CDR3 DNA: TGTGCCACCAGTGACAGGACAGGGAAAGATACGCAGTATTTT.

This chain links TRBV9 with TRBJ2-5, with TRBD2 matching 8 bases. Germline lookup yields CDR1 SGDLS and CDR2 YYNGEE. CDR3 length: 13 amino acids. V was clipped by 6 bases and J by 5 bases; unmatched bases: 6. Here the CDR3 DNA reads TGTGCCAGCATGCGGGGGGCTGGGGAGACCCAGTACTTC. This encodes CASMRGAGETQYF.

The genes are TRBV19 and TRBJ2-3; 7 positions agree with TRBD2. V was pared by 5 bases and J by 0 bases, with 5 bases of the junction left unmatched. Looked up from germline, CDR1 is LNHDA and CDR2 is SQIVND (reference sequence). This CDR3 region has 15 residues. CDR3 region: CASSPLAASTDTQYF. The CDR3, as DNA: TGTGCCAGTAGTCCCCTAGCGGCAAGCACAGATACGCAGTATTTT.

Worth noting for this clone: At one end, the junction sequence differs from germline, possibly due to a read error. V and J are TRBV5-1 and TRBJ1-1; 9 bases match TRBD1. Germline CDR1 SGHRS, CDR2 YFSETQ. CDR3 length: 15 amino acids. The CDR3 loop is CAGSVTGGANTEAFF. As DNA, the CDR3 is TGCGCCGGCAGCGTTACAGGGGGCGCGAACACTGAAGCTTTCTTT. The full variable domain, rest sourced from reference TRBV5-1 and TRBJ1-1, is KAGVTQTPRYLIKTRGQQVTLSCSPISGHRSVSWYQQTPGQGLQFLFEYFSETQRNKGNFPGRFSGRQFSNSRSEMNVSTLELGDSALYLCAGSVTGGANTEAFFGQGTRLTVV.

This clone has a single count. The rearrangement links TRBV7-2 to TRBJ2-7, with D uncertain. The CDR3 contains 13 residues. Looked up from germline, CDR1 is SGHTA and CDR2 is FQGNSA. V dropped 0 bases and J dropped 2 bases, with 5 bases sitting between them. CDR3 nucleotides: TGTGCCAGCAGCTTAGCCCTAGCCTACGAGCAGTACTTC. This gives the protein CASSLALAYEQYF.